This T cell receptor beta chain stems from a study of T cells in Graves' hyperthyroidism and ophthalmopathy (dated by TCRdb to the late 2010s). At the level of the whole study: Peripheral blood was collected at initial diagnosis, before any treatment. In addition, the study compared T-cell repertoires in thyroid tissue and in blood from five to seven Graves' hyperthyroidism patients. Prospective prediction of ophthalmopathy was tested in an independent validation cohort consisting of 18 hyperthyroidism patients and about 17 patients who later progressed to ophthalmopathy. For training and testing, the 80 to 100 patients in the discovery cohort were randomly divided in a 7:3 ratio. The paper reports TCR Vbeta CDR3 sequencing of 140 or so peripheral blood samples: approximately 43 ophthalmopathy, 75 to 80 hyperthyroidism and 17 progressor patients. After blood sampling, hyperthyroidism patients were treated with methimazole at a starting dose of 30 mg daily, and ophthalmopathy patients were treated with high-dose intravenous methylprednisolone. A discovery cohort of about a hundred patients, approximately 45 with Graves' ophthalmopathy and approximately 55 with stable Graves' hyperthyroidism, was used to find distinguishing TCR V-J signatures.

As encoded in the germline V gene (reference sequence), CDR1 is DFQATT while CDR2 is SNEGSKA. Including cysteine and phenylalanine, the CDR3 has 17 amino acids. Kept here is only the CDR3 DNA, which spans 51 bases and is read in frame from base 1. Here V drops 0 bases and J drops 4 bases, and the junction holds 6 bases not matched to any gene. Stable Graves' hyperthyroidism was defined as no progression to ophthalmopathy during 18 months of follow-up. Hyperthyroidism patients were newly diagnosed, with disease duration under 2 months, and aged 18 to 65 years. Patients with uncontrolled infections, other autoimmune diseases, pregnancy or lactation were excluded. Diagnoses were based on clinical symptoms, serum thyroxine and TRAb, thyroid ultrasound and orbital computed tomography. Ficoll-Paque density gradient centrifugation was used to isolate PBMCs from around 10 ml of fresh peripheral blood. Total RNA was extracted using Trizol reagent, and RNA quality was assessed on an Agilent 2100 Bioanalyzer.

Amplification of TCR beta CDR3 regions was carried out from RNA transcripts. For the first round of RT-PCR on the TCR CDR3, the HTBI primer set was used together with the Qiagen OneStep RT-PCR kit. Libraries were constructed in a second round of multiplex PCR, after which size selection and purification were performed. Paired-end sequencing of the libraries was performed with 100 bp reads on an Illumina HiSeq2000. The study's processing was this. SOAPnuke was used to process the raw data, with reads discarded if the reads contained adapters or uncalled bases, had a mean Phred below 15, or lacked an exact constant-primer or identifier match. High-quality paired reads were merged using COPE v1.2.5, and each unique nucleotide sequence was defined as a clonotype. MiTCR v1.1 was used to align the clonotypes against IMGT TRBV, TRBD and TRBJ reference segments. Analysis was restricted to V-J combinations with a frequency above 0.0001, which covered 99% to 99.2% of repertoires. The TCS score was defined as F50 (clonal expansion) divided by E x V (chaos), with BLOSUM62-based TCRdist calculated between CDR3 peptides within each V-J. Welch's t-statistics and random forest reduced roughly 500 V-J features to fewer than 15, which were used in a naive Bayes classifier (R e1071). The public reads were run again by TCRdb, first through fastp at Q25 and then through MiXCR, and only productive beta chains were kept. Here each entry gathers all rows of one CDR3 protein and keeps the most common genes and DNA. The V and J calls follow TCRdb's processing rather than the paper's. The sample yields hundreds of thousands of distinct CDR3 sequences; around 13% were counted once. Of the sample, roughly 10% is held by the ten largest clones.

Results the study describes overall, beyond this receptor: No statistical method was used to set the sample size in advance, and investigators knew the group allocation. In validation, the model predicted progression to ophthalmopathy a median of about 6.5 months before onset, with roughly 70% sensitivity and roughly 77% specificity. Most expanded thyroid clonotypes (frequency above 0.001) were also detected in blood, a finding suggesting that blood repertoires may reflect thyroid immune responses. Ophthalmopathy was separated from stable hyperthyroidism by a 13 V-J signature model, with about 88% sensitivity and 81% to 82% specificity obtained in cross-validation and 80%/75% obtained in testing.

This clonotype was observed at least ten times. Its antigen is currently not known. One base away there is no much larger clone; base qualities are not given. Recombination connected TRBV20-1 to TRBJ2-2; 12 central bases correspond to TRBD2. The sequenced material came from blood. This receptor was taken from a woman between 18 and 29 years old with Graves' hyperthyroidism. The nucleotide sequence reads as follows: TGCAGTGCTAGAGACGGCGGACTAGCGGGAATCACCGGGGAGCTGTTTTTT. This is translated as CSARDGGLAGITGELFF.